The source of this T cell receptor (beta chain) is a study of cytomegalovirus exposure and HLA in healthy donors. Study-level information: Earlier sequencing of 150 million to 200 million T cells yielded 90 million to 140 million unique TCR beta sequences. Study outcomes and limitations: Follow-up analysis found HLA locus-dependent TCR association rates, highest for DRB1 and lowest for HLA-C. TCR beta chains numbering some 150 were designated cytomegalovirus-associated.

This CDR3 is built from 15 residues. Germline trimming cut 4 bases from V and 8 bases from J; bases unmatched to any gene: 11. CDR1 and CDR2 from the germline V gene are SGHVS and FQNEAQ. In regard to this clone: Its antigen is as yet unknown.

With 60 Vbeta and 13 Jbeta primers, the PCR was carried out. The method was immunoSEQ multiplex PCR; TCRdb's version includes in-frame clones alone and lacks a portion of them. The sample has approximately 220,000 clones; 76% are singletons. The sample taken for sequencing was PBMCs. The chain couples TRBV7-8 to TRBJ2-3; TRBD2 matches 8 bases. This receptor was identified in a man younger than 30 in good health and CMV-seronegative. This chain's CDR3 is CASSSAGAGDGTQYF. The CDR3 DNA reads TGTGCCAGCAGCTCCGCCGGAGCGGGAGACGGTACGCAGTATTTT.